The T cell receptor beta chain described here comes from a study of technical replicates of blood from four donors. CDR1 LNHDA and CDR2 SQIVND come from the germline V gene (reference sequence). CDR3 size: 13 residues. Trimming removed 7 bases from V and 3 bases from J; junction bases left unmatched: 5. Produced via immunoSEQ multiplex PCR; TCRdb's table is partial and in-frame only. This sample has some 94,000 clones; almost 97% occur once, and the top ten carry about 0.34%. Sample: T cells isolated from PBMCs. The source of this sequence is a human donor in good health. The rearrangement uses TRBV19 and TRBJ1-2; 7 nucleotides align to TRBD1. The CDR3 region has the DNA TGTGCCAGTAAATTCGACAGGGACTATGGCTACACCTTC. Residues: CASKFDRDYGYTF.